Sequencing of this T cell receptor beta chain was carried out in a study of T-cell reconstitution after alpha-beta-depleted transplantation in children. Preparation of the TCRbeta library used unique molecular identifiers. TCRdb re-called the PCR reads with MiXCR, one entry per CDR3 protein. The data show approximately 290,000 distinct CDR3 sequences, about 9.9% seen once. This clonotype was detected ten times or more. Its antigen remains unknown. The CDR3 contains 16 residues. Losses at the gene ends were 0 bases for V and 4 bases for J; bases not matched to a gene: 5. Germline CDR1 reads SGHRS; CDR2 reads YFSETQ. Study-wide points: After transplant, at about two months, alpha-beta T cells were reportedly derived from several hundred expanded graft clones. From newly produced T cells came most of the T-cell counts and diversity one year after transplant. The origin of high day-60 TCRbeta diversity in some patients lay in surviving recipient T cells and thymic progenitors.

The rearrangement links TRBV5-1 to TRBJ2-2, with 8 bases that match TRBD1. The sequenced sample was peripheral blood, obtained 180 days after TCRalphabeta/CD19-depleted stem cell transplant. The receptor's source is a male patient between 2 and 15 years old who had a stem cell transplant for chronic granulomatous disease, so the T cells may come from the graft donor. Here the CDR3 DNA reads TGCGCCAGCAGCTTGGGACAGGGGATTTTCACCGGGGAGCTGTTTTTT. Protein: CASSLGQGIFTGELFF.